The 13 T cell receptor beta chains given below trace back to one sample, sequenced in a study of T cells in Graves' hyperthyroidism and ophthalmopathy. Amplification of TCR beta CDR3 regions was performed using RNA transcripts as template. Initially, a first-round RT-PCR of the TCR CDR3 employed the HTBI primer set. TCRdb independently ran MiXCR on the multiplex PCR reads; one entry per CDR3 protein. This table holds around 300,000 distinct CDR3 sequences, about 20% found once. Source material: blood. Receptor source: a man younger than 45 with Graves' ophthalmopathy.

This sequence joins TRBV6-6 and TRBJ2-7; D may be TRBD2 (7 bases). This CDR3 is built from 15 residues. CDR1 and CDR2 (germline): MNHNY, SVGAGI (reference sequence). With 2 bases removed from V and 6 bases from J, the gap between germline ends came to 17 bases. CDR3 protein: CASSYGGASVGEQYF. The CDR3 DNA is TGTGCCAGCAGTTACGGGGGGGCCTCCGTCGGCGAGCAGTACTTC.

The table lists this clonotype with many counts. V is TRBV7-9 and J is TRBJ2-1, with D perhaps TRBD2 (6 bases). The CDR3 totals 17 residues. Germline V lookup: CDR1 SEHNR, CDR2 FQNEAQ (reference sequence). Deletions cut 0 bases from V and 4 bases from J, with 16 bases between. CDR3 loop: CASSLAFPGVRYNEQFF. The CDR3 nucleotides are TGTGCCAGCAGCTTAGCATTTCCGGGGGTGAGATACAATGAGCAGTTCTTC.

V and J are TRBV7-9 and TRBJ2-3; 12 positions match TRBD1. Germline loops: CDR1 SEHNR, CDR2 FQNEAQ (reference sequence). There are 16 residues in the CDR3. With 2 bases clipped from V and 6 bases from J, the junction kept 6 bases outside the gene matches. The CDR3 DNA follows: TGTGCCAGCAGCTTACGGGGACAGGGGGCGAGGGATACGCAGTATTTT. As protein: CASSLRGQGARDTQYF.

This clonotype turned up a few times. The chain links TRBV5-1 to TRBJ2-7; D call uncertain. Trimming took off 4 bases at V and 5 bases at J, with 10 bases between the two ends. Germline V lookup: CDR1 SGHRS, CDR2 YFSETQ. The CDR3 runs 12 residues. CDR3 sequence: CASSQSVNEQYF. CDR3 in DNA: TGCGCCAGCAGCCAATCAGTAAACGAGCAGTACTTC.

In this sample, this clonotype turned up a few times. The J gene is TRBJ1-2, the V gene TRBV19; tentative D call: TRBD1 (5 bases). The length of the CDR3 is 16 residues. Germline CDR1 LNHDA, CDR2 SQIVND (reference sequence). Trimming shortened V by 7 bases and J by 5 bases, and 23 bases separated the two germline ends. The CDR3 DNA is TGTGCCAGTACCCCTCAGACGGGACGGAGAATTTATGGCTACACCTTC. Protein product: CASTPQTGRRIYGYTF.

CDR3 protein: CASSLTLGDTQYF. CDR3 nucleotides: TGTGCCAGCAGCTTAACCTTGGGGGATACGCAGTATTTT. The genes are TRBV7-3 and TRBJ2-3; D is ambiguous. CDR3 length equals 13 residues. CDR1 SGHTA and CDR2 FQGTGA come from the germline V gene. The germline V and J ends were trimmed by 0 bases and 6 bases, with 7 bases remaining between them.

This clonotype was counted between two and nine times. In DNA, the CDR3 is TGTGCCAGCGGCGGACTAGCGGGTAGCTCCTACGAGCAGTACTTC. It specifies CASGGLAGSSYEQYF. The chain couples TRBV6-1 to TRBJ2-7, with 11 bases lining up with TRBD2. Germline-derived CDR1 and CDR2 are MNHNS and SASEGT. The CDR3 is 15 amino acids. Trimming took 8 bases from V and 0 from J; bases not matched to a gene: 6.

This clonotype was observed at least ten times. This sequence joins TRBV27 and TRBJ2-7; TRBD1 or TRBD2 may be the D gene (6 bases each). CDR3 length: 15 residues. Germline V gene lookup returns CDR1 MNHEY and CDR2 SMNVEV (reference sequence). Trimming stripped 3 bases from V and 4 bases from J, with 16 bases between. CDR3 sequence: CASSFASGGIYEQYF. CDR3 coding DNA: TGTGCCAGCAGTTTCGCATCCGGGGGCATTTACGAGCAGTACTTC.

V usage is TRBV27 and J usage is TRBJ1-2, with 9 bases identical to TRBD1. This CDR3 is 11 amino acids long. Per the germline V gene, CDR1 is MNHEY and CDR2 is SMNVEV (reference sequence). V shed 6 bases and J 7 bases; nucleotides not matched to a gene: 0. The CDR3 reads CASRQGAGYTF. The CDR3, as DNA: TGTGCCAGCAGACAGGGGGCTGGCTACACCTTC.

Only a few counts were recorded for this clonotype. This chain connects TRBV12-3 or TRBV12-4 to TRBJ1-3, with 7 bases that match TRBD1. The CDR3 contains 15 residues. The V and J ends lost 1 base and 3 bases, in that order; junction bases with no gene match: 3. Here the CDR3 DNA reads TGTGCCAGCAGTTTAGGGGACAGCGGTGGAAACACCATATATTTT. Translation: CASSLGDSGGNTIYF.

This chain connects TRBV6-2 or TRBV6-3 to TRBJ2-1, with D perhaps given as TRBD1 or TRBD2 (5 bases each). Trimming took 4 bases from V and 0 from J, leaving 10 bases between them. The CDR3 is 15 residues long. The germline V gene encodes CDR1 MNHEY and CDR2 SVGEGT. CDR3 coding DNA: TGTGCCAGCAGTTTCCGGGGCGGCTCCTACAATGAGCAGTTCTTC. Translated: CASSFRGGSYNEQFF.

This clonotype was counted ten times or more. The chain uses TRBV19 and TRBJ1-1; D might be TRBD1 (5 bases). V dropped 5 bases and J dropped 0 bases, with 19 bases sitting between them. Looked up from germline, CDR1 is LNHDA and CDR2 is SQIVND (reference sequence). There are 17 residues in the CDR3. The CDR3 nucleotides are TGTGCCAGTAGTGTGGGGGGAGAAGGATATATGAACACTGAAGCTTTCTTT. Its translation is CASSVGGEGYMNTEAFF.

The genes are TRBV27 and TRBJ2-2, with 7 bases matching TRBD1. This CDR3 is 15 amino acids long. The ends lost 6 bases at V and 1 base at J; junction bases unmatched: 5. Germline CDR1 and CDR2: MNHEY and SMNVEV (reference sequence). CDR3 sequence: CASRHGQVNTGELFF. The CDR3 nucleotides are TGTGCCAGCAGGCATGGACAGGTGAACACCGGGGAGCTGTTTTTT.